These 20 T cell receptor beta chains originate from one sample sequenced in a study of T cell responses to AZD1222 COVID-19 vaccine. The assay was immunoSEQ multiplex PCR, and TCRdb's table has in-frame clones only and misses some. The data show some 200,000 clones, with approximately 91% seen just once and roughly 3.5% held by the top ten. The sequenced sample was peripheral blood, obtained 28 days after the second AZD1222 dose. These receptors all come from an adult who received the AZD1222 COVID-19 vaccine.

V is TRBV7-9 and J is TRBJ1-5, with TRBD1 as a possible D gene (6 bases). The CDR3 length is 14 residues. Germline V gives CDR1 SEHNR, CDR2 FQNEAQ (reference sequence). V shed 6 bases and J shed 6 bases, with 15 bases lying between them. This CDR3 is CASSVGGAFQPQHF. The CDR3 DNA is TGTGCCAGCAGTGTTGGGGGCGCGTTTCAGCCCCAGCATTTT.

This clone came up once. The chain uses TRBV18 and TRBJ1-3, with a weak D call TRBD1 (5 bases). Looked up from germline, CDR1 is KGHSH and CDR2 is LQKENI. V gave up 3 bases and J gave up 3 bases, with 6 bases separating them. The CDR3 totals 13 residues. The CDR3: CASSPGVGNTIYF. For the CDR3, the DNA is TGTGCCAGCTCACCGGGGGTTGGAAACACCATATATTTT.

The chain links TRBV28 to TRBJ2-7, with 12 bases lining up with TRBD2. The V segment lost 6 bases and the J segment 4 bases; nucleotides outside the gene matches: 7. Germline V gene data show CDR1 as MDHEN and CDR2 as SYDVKM. The CDR3 covers 15 residues. The CDR3 coding sequence is TGTGCCAGCAGCTCTTCTGGACTAGCGGGGTACGAGCAGTACTTC. Its translation is CASSSSGLAGYEQYF.

This chain uses TRBV18 with TRBJ2-7; D is uncertain. V was pared by 6 bases and J by 3 bases, with 21 bases between. The CDR3 has 16 amino acids. Germline CDR1 KGHSH, CDR2 LQKENI. CDR3 sequence: CASSARATTVYYEQYF. The CDR3, as DNA: TGTGCCAGCTCGGCACGAGCTACTACAGTTTACTACGAGCAGTACTTC.

Notes on this clone: Other DNA sequences in this specimen translate into the identical CDR3. V is TRBV19 and J is TRBJ1-6, with 9 positions matching TRBD1. The CDR3 is made up of 13 amino acids. Losses at the gene ends were 9 bases for V and 5 bases for J; bases not matched to a gene: 2. Germline V gives CDR1 LNHDA, CDR2 SQIVND (reference sequence). CDR3 amino acids: CASRTGDNSPLHF. The CDR3 DNA sequence: TGTGCCAGCCGGACAGGGGATAATTCACCCCTCCACTTT.

Written as DNA, the CDR3 is TGCGCCAGCAGGGAGGGACAGAGCTCTGGAAACACCATATATTTT. This codes for CASREGQSSGNTIYF. The rearrangement links TRBV5-1 to TRBJ1-3, with TRBD1 matching 7 bases. Germline V gives CDR1 SGHRS, CDR2 YFSETQ. The CDR3 is made up of 15 amino acids. V shed 5 bases, J shed 0 bases, and the junction held 5 bases outside the gene matches.

Only one count was recorded for this clone. V and J are TRBV9 and TRBJ2-7; 9 nucleotides match TRBD1. V trimming: 4 bases; J trimming: 7 bases; junction bases outside the gene matches: 12. This CDR3 contains 15 residues. Germline V lookup: CDR1 SGDLS, CDR2 YYNGEE. The CDR3 DNA reads as TGTGCCAGCAGCCCGACAGGGGGTTTTCGTGGGGAGCAGTACTTC. Its translation is CASSPTGGFRGEQYF.

This chain uses TRBV7-3 with TRBJ2-6; D is unclear. Trimming removed 5 bases from V and 1 base from J, with 12 bases in between. The CDR3 covers 16 residues. Germline CDR1 and CDR2: SGHTA and FQGTGA. The CDR3 sequence is CASSPEKLSGANVLTF. The CDR3 nucleotides read TGTGCCAGCAGCCCCGAGAAACTATCTGGGGCCAACGTCCTGACTTTC.

The CDR3 loop reads CASSRLASTSGEQYF. Written as DNA, the CDR3 is TGCGCCAGCAGCCGCCTAGCATCAACATCTGGCGAGCAGTACTTC. The V gene is TRBV4-1, the J gene TRBJ2-7; D is possibly TRBD2 (5 bases). Germline values: CDR1 MGHRA, CDR2 YSYEKL. V lost 4 bases and J 6 bases, leaving 19 bases between the germline ends. This CDR3 spans 15 amino acids.

The J gene is TRBJ2-5, the V gene TRBV5-8, with 8 bases lining up with TRBD1. CDR3 length: 15 amino acids. V lost 5 bases and J lost 3; bases outside the gene matches: 9. The germline V gene encodes CDR1 SGHTS and CDR2 YDEGEE. In DNA form, the CDR3 reads TGTGCCAGCAGGTACGCCCCAGGGGGCAAAGAGACCCAGTACTTC. This encodes CASRYAPGGKETQYF.

The chain couples TRBV29-1 to TRBJ2-3, with 10 bases matching TRBD2. Losses at the gene ends were 5 bases for V and 3 bases for J; bases not matched to a gene: 5. Germline lookup yields CDR1 SQVTM and CDR2 ANQGSEA. CDR3 length: 14 amino acids. CDR3 in amino acids: CSVLSGLATDTQYF. DNA of the CDR3: TGCAGCGTTCTTTCGGGACTAGCGACAGATACGCAGTATTTT.

The chain combines TRBV3-1 (or the pseudogene TRBV3-2) with TRBJ1-6; TRBD1 matches 7 bases. The ends lost 4 bases at V and 7 bases at J; junction bases unmatched: 10. This CDR3 region has 16 residues. Per germline, CDR1 LGHDT and CDR2 YNNKEL (reference sequence). The CDR3 nucleotides are TGTGCCAGCAGCCTATCCCCAGGGGGGAAGAATTCACCCCTCCACTTT. Protein: CASSLSPGGKNSPLHF.

The V and J genes are TRBV6-5 and TRBJ2-7; 9 bases map to TRBD1. The J segment lost 3 bases and the V segment lost 8 bases, leaving 8 bases of the junction unmatched. Germline CDR1 MNHEY, CDR2 SVGAGI. The CDR3 is made up of 14 amino acids. The CDR3 reads CASGRDRVVYEQYF. DNA for the CDR3: TGTGCCAGCGGCCGGGACAGGGTAGTCTACGAGCAGTACTTC.

The V and J genes are TRBV7-3 and TRBJ2-3; D possibly uses TRBD1 or TRBD2 (5 bases each). The V end lost 5 bases, the J end lost 2 bases, and 17 bases lay between the germline ends. This CDR3 spans 16 amino acids. Germline CDR1 is SGHTA and CDR2 is FQGTGA. CDR3 nucleotides: TGTGCCAGCAGCCGAGGGGTAGCGAGCACCACAGATACGCAGTATTTT. It yields the protein CASSRGVASTTDTQYF.

The chain carries TRBV10-3 and TRBJ2-1; 7 nucleotides line up with TRBD2. V lost 0 bases, J lost 3 bases, and 11 bases stayed unmatched. This CDR3 region has 18 residues. Germline V CDR1 and CDR2: ENHRY, SYGVKD. The CDR3 bases are TGTGCCATCAGTGAGTCCTCACCCGGGACTATACTCTACAATGAGCAGTTCTTC. As protein: CAISESSPGTILYNEQFF.

The chain recombines TRBV7-3 with TRBJ2-2; D uncertain. CDR1 SGHTA and CDR2 FQGTGA come from the germline V gene. Trimming removed 3 bases from V and 8 bases from J, with 16 bases in between. The CDR3 has 15 residues. The DNA of the CDR3 is TGTGCCAGCAGCTTCCGGCATGGGTCAAGGGGGGAGCTGTTTTTT. Protein sequence: CASSFRHGSRGELFF.

The DNA for the CDR3 is TGCGCCAGCAGCTTGGCGACAGGCACTGGAAACACCATATATTTT. Translation: CASSLATGTGNTIYF. This rearrangement joins TRBV5-1 to TRBJ1-3; D is possibly TRBD1 (6 bases). The V end lost 0 bases, the J end lost 2 bases, and 9 bases lay between the germline ends. The CDR3 has 15 amino acids. CDR1 and CDR2 (germline): SGHRS, YFSETQ.

This clone was detected only a few times. The V and J genes are TRBV30 and TRBJ2-5, with D tentatively TRBD1 (6 bases). The CDR3 runs to 15 residues. Per the germline V gene, CDR1 is GTSNPN and CDR2 is SVGIG (reference sequence). Trimming removed 2 bases from V and 2 bases from J, with 15 bases in between. DNA for the CDR3: TGTGCCTGGAGTCCCCCCAGGGGATTACAAGAGACCCAGTACTTC. Translation gives CAWSPPRGLQETQYF. Supplemented by reference TRBV30 and TRBJ2-5, the full variable domain reads SQTIHQWPATLVQPVGSPLSLECTVEGTSNPNLYWYRQAAGRGLQLLFYSVGIGQISSEVPQNLSASRPQDRQFILSSKKLLLSDSGFYLCAWSPPRGLQETQYFGPGTRLLVL.

The V gene is TRBV9, the J gene TRBJ1-1, with D unresolved. The CDR3 runs 14 residues. Germline values: CDR1 SGDLS, CDR2 YYNGEE. V was shortened by 0 bases and J by 7 bases, with 13 bases between the two germline ends. CDR3 sequence (DNA): TGTGCCAGCAGCGTAGATTTGTCGGGGAATGAAGCTTTCTTT. Amino acids: CASSVDLSGNEAFF.

V gene TRBV7-9 combines with J gene TRBJ2-2; TRBD1 matches at 9 bases. Per the germline V gene, CDR1 is SEHNR and CDR2 is FQNEAQ (reference sequence). This CDR3 contains 17 residues. Trimming at V came to 2 bases and at J to 2 bases, leaving 6 bases not matched to a gene. CDR3 region: CASSLLMGQGNTGELFF. Here the CDR3 DNA reads TGTGCCAGCAGCTTACTTATGGGACAGGGAAACACCGGGGAGCTGTTTTTT.